Following are 29 T cell receptor beta chains from one sample sequenced in a study of shared clonotypes between healthy human individuals. The naive CD8 subset, CD45RO-negative cells positively selected for CCR7, excluded terminally differentiated effector memory CD45RA+ cells. Method: immunoSEQ multiplex PCR; TCRdb's copy keeps in-frame clones and lacks some. This sample has 1.5 million to 2.5 million clones, with about 95% found just once. Sequencing input: naive CD8+ T cells sorted from blood. The receptors derive from a man aged 18-30 years in good health.

The rearrangement uses TRBV6-5 and TRBJ1-5; TRBD1 agrees at 7 bases. V trimming: 4 bases; J trimming: 0 bases; junction bases outside the gene matches: 6. The CDR3 covers 16 residues. Germline V lookup: CDR1 MNHEY, CDR2 SVGAGI. As DNA, the CDR3 is TGTGCCAGCAGTTGGGACAGACCCAATAGCAATCAGCCCCAGCATTTT. This codes for CASSWDRPNSNQPQHF.

With regard to this clone: A junction end diverges from the germline sequence, so it may reflect a read error. The sample holds other DNA sequences that translate to the same CDR3. The chain joins TRBV7-7 to TRBJ2-7; 8 bases align to TRBD1. Germline CDR1 is SSHAT and CDR2 is FNYEAQ (reference sequence). This CDR3 has 15 residues. The chain's CDR3 is CASSPGQGTLYEQYF. The CDR3 nucleotides read TGTGCTAGCAGCCCCGGACAGGGCACCCTCTACGAGCAGTACTTC.

Regarding this clone: Within the sample, other DNA sequences also encode this same CDR3. V and J are TRBV4-1 and TRBJ2-2; D ambiguous. This CDR3 has 14 amino acids. Germline V gene sequence: CDR1 MGHRA, CDR2 YSYEKL. V lost 1 base and J 2 bases, leaving 5 bases between the germline ends. In nucleotides, the CDR3 is TGCGCCAGCAGCCAAGGTTCAAACACCGGGGAGCTGTTTTTT. The encoded protein is CASSQGSNTGELFF.

This clone was seen a single time. V gene TRBV5-1 combines with J gene TRBJ2-7; D is possibly TRBD1 (6 bases). Per germline, CDR1 SGHRS and CDR2 YFSETQ. The ends were cut back, 5 bases at V and 6 bases at J, with 18 bases in the middle. The CDR3 runs to 14 residues. CDR3 in amino acids: CASSRAGADSEQYF. The CDR3 region has the DNA TGCGCCAGCAGTAGGGCAGGGGCTGACTCCGAGCAGTACTTC.

This chain connects TRBV10-3 to TRBJ1-1; possible D gene TRBD1, 5 bases. The CDR3 spans 15 residues. CDR1 is ENHRY, CDR2 SYGVKD, per germline. Trimming removed 3 bases at V and 6 bases at J, with 17 bases between. CDR3 region: CAISDGTDLGPEAFF. The CDR3, as DNA: TGTGCCATCAGTGATGGGACCGACTTGGGTCCTGAAGCTTTCTTT.

The chain joins TRBV27 to TRBJ2-7; the D gene is possibly TRBD2 (6 bases). V lost 6 bases and J lost 5, with 17 bases in between. Per the germline V gene, CDR1 is MNHEY and CDR2 is SMNVEV (reference sequence). There are 14 residues in the CDR3. The DNA for the CDR3 is TGTGCCAGCAGCAGTCGGGCTCCTAGCGACGAGCAGTACTTC. Translation gives CASSSRAPSDEQYF.

The genes are TRBV6-5 and TRBJ2-7; D might be TRBD1 (6 bases). The CDR3 consists of 15 residues. CDR1 and CDR2 (germline): MNHEY, SVGAGI. Between the trimmed V and J ends, which lost 0 bases and 4 bases, there was a span of 13 bases. Written as DNA, the CDR3 is TGTGCCAGCAGTTACTCGAGGGGGTCTCAGTACGAGCAGTACTTC. Amino acid sequence: CASSYSRGSQYEQYF.

The genes are TRBV9 and TRBJ2-7, with D possibly being TRBD2 (5 bases). The CDR3 length is 13 residues. Trimming took off 1 base at V and 5 bases at J, with 10 bases between the two ends. Germline V gene lookup returns CDR1 SGDLS and CDR2 YYNGEE. This CDR3 reads CASSVSGNHEQYF. The CDR3, as DNA: TGTGCCAGCAGCGTATCGGGAAACCACGAGCAGTACTTC. Based on the CDR3 plus reference TRBV9 and TRBJ2-7, the full variable domain is DSGVTQTPKHLITATGQRVTLRCSPRSGDLSVYWYQQSLDQGLQFLIQYYNGEERAKGNILERFSAQQFPDLHSELNLSSLELGDSALYFCASSVSGNHEQYFGPGTRLTVT.

The chain couples TRBV7-9 to TRBJ2-5, with TRBD1 matching 8 bases. The germline CDR1 and CDR2 sequences are SEHNR and FQNEAQ (reference sequence). V was clipped by 5 bases and J by 0 bases; unmatched bases: 11. This CDR3 spans 17 amino acids. The CDR3 DNA reads as TGTGCCAGCAGCCCCCGGACAGGGAACTTAAACCAAGAGACCCAGTACTTC. Amino acid sequence: CASSPRTGNLNQETQYF.

The rearrangement uses TRBV5-6 and TRBJ2-2; D call uncertain. From germline, CDR1 is SGHDT and CDR2 YYEEEE. The CDR3 is 12 residues long. The germline V and J ends were trimmed by 4 bases and 6 bases, with 7 bases remaining between them. The CDR3 DNA is TGTGCCAGCAGCACGCTGGCCGGGGAGCTGTTTTTT. Encoded protein: CASSTLAGELFF. Combining the CDR3 with reference TRBV5-6 and TRBJ2-2 gives the whole variable domain DAGVTQSPTHLIKTRGQQVTLRCSPKSGHDTVSWYQQALGQGPQFIFQYYEEEERQRGNFPDRFSGHQFPNYSSELNVNALLLGDSALYLCASSTLAGELFFGEGSRLTVL.

The rearrangement links TRBV10-3 to TRBJ1-1; no firm D call. CDR3 size: 14 residues. Germline V gene sequence: CDR1 ENHRY, CDR2 SYGVKD. Between the trimmed V and J ends, which lost 8 bases and 6 bases, there was a span of 19 bases. CDR3 sequence reads: CAIGETMVISEAFF. CDR3 DNA: TGTGCCATCGGGGAGACAATGGTGATATCTGAAGCTTTCTTT.

J is TRBJ2-7 and V is TRBV5-6; the D gene could be TRBD1 or TRBD2 (6 bases each). The CDR3 consists of 15 residues. From germline, CDR1 is SGHDT and CDR2 YYEEEE. The germline V and J ends were trimmed by 4 bases and 1 base, with 15 bases remaining between them. The CDR3 here is CASSGGQGLSYEQYF. The CDR3 DNA reads as TGTGCCAGCAGCGGGGGGCAGGGCTTATCCTACGAGCAGTACTTC.

V and J are TRBV7-6 and TRBJ1-1; D possibly corresponds to TRBD1 (6 bases). Trimming pared 1 base from V and 8 bases from J, leaving 11 bases between. This CDR3 comprises 13 residues. Germline loops: CDR1 SGHVS, CDR2 FNYEAQ. The CDR3 DNA reads as TGTGCCAGCAGCTTAGACAGGGAGGGAGAAGCTTTCTTT. It is translated as CASSLDREGEAFF.

Of note for this clone: This CDR3 is also generated by other DNA sequences in the sample. The chain recombines TRBV7-8 with TRBJ2-1; 14 nucleotides line up with TRBD2. Germline V gene data show CDR1 as SGHVS and CDR2 as FQNEAQ. The junction had 3 bases not matched to a gene; V was cut back by 1 base and J by 4 bases. The CDR3 covers 17 residues. CDR3 sequence: CASSLGLAGGFYNEQFF. CDR3 nucleotide sequence: TGTGCCAGCAGCTTAGGACTAGCGGGAGGGTTTTACAATGAGCAGTTCTTC.

The rearrangement links TRBV4-3 to TRBJ2-7; maybe TRBD2 (7 bases). This CDR3 comprises 17 residues. CDR1 LGHNA and CDR2 YSLEER come from the germline V gene. V was pared by 0 bases and J by 4 bases, with 19 bases between. CDR3 bases: TGCGCCAGCAGCCAAGATCGGGGGCGGGGAGGGAGATACGAGCAGTACTTC. Amino acid sequence: CASSQDRGRGGRYEQYF.

As to this clone: Additional DNA sequences in this sample encode the identical CDR3. The rearrangement links TRBV4-1 to TRBJ2-2, with 9 positions matching TRBD1. The V gene end was trimmed by 4 bases and the J gene end by 2 bases; junction bases not matched to a gene: 2. There are 15 residues in the CDR3. Germline values: CDR1 MGHRA, CDR2 YSYEKL. CDR3: CASSPGQGNTGELFF. CDR3 coding DNA: TGCGCCAGCAGCCCGGGACAGGGAAACACCGGGGAGCTGTTTTTT.

The chain uses TRBV20-1 and TRBJ1-5, with D uncertain. This CDR3 spans 11 amino acids. In germline, CDR1 is DFQATT, CDR2 SNEGSKA (reference sequence). V dropped 5 bases and J dropped 9 bases, with 11 bases sitting between them. The DNA of the CDR3 is TGCAGTGCTTCGGCGGGAGGGCCCCAGCATTTT. Amino acid sequence: CSASAGGPQHF.

Regarding this clone: Other DNA sequences in the same sample also yield this CDR3. The chain couples TRBV9 to TRBJ1-2; a possible D gene is TRBD1 (5 bases). Deletions cut 0 bases from V and 3 bases from J, with 9 bases between. CDR1 and CDR2 from the germline V gene are SGDLS and YYNGEE. The CDR3 runs 14 residues. The CDR3 DNA is TGTGCCAGCAGCGTAGCCGGGACGGACTATGGCTACACCTTC. Its protein product is CASSVAGTDYGYTF.

The V call is TRBV9, the J call TRBJ1-2; unclear D gene. This CDR3 has 16 amino acids. Looked up from germline, CDR1 is SGDLS and CDR2 is YYNGEE. Trimming stripped 3 bases from V and 2 bases from J, with 17 bases between. CDR3 in amino acids: CASSAPRTEVNYGYTF. The CDR3 DNA sequence: TGTGCCAGCAGCGCACCCCGAACAGAAGTCAACTATGGCTACACCTTC.

The DNA for the CDR3 is TGTGCCTGGAGTTCAGGGACGGCGGGGGAGCAGTACTTC. This translates into CAWSSGTAGEQYF. This chain joins TRBV30 and TRBJ2-7, with TRBD2 as a possible D gene (6 bases). This CDR3 has 13 amino acids. Between the trimmed V and J ends, which lost 2 bases and 7 bases, there was a span of 15 bases. Germline V gives CDR1 GTSNPN, CDR2 SVGIG (reference sequence).

The genes are TRBV6-1 and TRBJ2-7; 9 bases align to TRBD2. The CDR3 loop spans 15 amino acids. V lost 3 bases, J lost 4 bases, and 7 bases stayed unmatched. Per the germline V gene, CDR1 is MNHNS and CDR2 is SASEGT. CDR3 in DNA: TGTGCCAGCAGTGAGGGACTAGCCCCGTTGTACGAGCAGTACTTC. Amino acids: CASSEGLAPLYEQYF.

The chain couples TRBV7-9 to TRBJ2-7; TRBD2 aligns across 10 bases. The CDR3 covers 14 residues. V was pared by 6 bases and J by 3 bases, with 5 bases of the junction left unmatched. CDR1 and CDR2 (germline): SEHNR, FQNEAQ (reference sequence). CDR3 in amino acids: CASSSSGGYYEQYF. The CDR3 nucleotides read TGTGCCAGCAGTTCTAGCGGGGGATACTACGAGCAGTACTTC.

This clone has only one observation. V is TRBV13 and J is TRBJ1-5, with no clear D. The CDR3 totals 13 residues. Germline CDR1 is PRHDT and CDR2 is FYEKMQ (reference sequence). Trimming took 3 bases from V and 11 from J, leaving 14 bases between them. CDR3 DNA: TGTGCCAGCAGCTTGGGTGGGCAGACGACCCAGCATTTT. It is translated as CASSLGGQTTQHF. The full variable domain, its missing parts supplied by reference TRBV13 and TRBJ1-5, is AAGVIQSPRHLIKEKRETATLKCYPIPRHDTVYWYQQGPGQDPQFLISFYEKMQSDKGSIPDRFSAQQFSDYHSELNMSSLELGDSALYFCASSLGGQTTQHFGDGTRLSIL.

This chain links TRBV6-5 with TRBJ2-5, with unresolved D. There are 16 residues in the CDR3. CDR1 and CDR2 from the germline V gene are MNHEY and SVGAGI. V was pared by 0 bases and J by 5 bases, with 16 bases between. Written as DNA, the CDR3 is TGTGCCAGCAGTTACTCATGGACGGATCAAGGGGAGACCCAGTACTTC. Protein sequence: CASSYSWTDQGETQYF.

The V and J genes are TRBV5-1 and TRBJ2-7, with a possible D match to TRBD2 (6 bases). The CDR3 is 15 residues long. Germline V CDR1 and CDR2: SGHRS, YFSETQ. The V end lost 4 bases, the J end lost 4 bases, and 18 bases lay between the germline ends. The CDR3, as DNA: TGCGCCAGCAGCGTCTCGGGAGCGGCGGGTTACGAGCAGTACTTC. Encoded protein: CASSVSGAAGYEQYF.

This clone was seen just once. CDR3 nucleotides: TGTGCCAGCAGTTTAAGGTGGCAGGGCTTACAAGAGACCCAGTACTTC. It yields the protein CASSLRWQGLQETQYF. The chain recombines TRBV28 with TRBJ2-5; D is possibly TRBD1 (5 bases). This CDR3 has 16 residues. Trimming stripped 2 bases from V and 2 bases from J, with 15 bases between. The germline CDR1 and CDR2 sequences are MDHEN and SYDVKM.

This chain uses TRBV27 with TRBJ2-3; D may be TRBD2 (6 bases). This CDR3 region has 16 residues. V lost 2 bases and J lost 2, with 14 bases in between. The germline V gene encodes CDR1 MNHEY and CDR2 SMNVEV (reference sequence). In nucleotides, the CDR3 is TGTGCCAGCAGTTTACTAACCGGGAGCATCACAGATACGCAGTATTTT. Its protein product is CASSLLTGSITDTQYF.

Concerning this clone itself: Additional DNA sequences in this sample encode the identical CDR3. The gene calls are TRBV19 and TRBJ2-5; possible D gene TRBD1, 6 bases. V lost 5 bases, J lost 3 bases, and 10 bases lay in between. Germline V gives CDR1 LNHDA, CDR2 SQIVND (reference sequence). The CDR3 contains 13 residues. CDR3 region: CASSSDSEETQYF. CDR3 bases: TGTGCCAGTAGTTCGGACAGTGAAGAGACCCAGTACTTC.

The chain uses TRBV29-1 and TRBJ2-7, with TRBD2 matching 8 bases. This CDR3 region has 15 residues. The ends lost 3 bases at V and 3 bases at J; junction bases unmatched: 10. Germline V gene sequence: CDR1 SQVTM, CDR2 ANQGSEA. This CDR3 reads CSVEVRDSGDYEQYF. The CDR3 region has the DNA TGCAGCGTTGAGGTCCGGGATAGCGGGGACTACGAGCAGTACTTC.